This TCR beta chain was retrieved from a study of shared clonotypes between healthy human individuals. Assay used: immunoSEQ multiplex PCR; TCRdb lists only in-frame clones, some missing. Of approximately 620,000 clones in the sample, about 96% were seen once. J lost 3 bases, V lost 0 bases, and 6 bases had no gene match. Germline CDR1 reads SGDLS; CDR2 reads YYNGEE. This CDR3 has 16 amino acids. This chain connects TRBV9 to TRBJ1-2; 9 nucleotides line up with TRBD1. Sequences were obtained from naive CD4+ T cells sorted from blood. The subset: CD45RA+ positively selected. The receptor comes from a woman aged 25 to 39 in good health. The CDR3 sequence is CASSVGRDREYYGYTF. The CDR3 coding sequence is TGTGCCAGCAGCGTAGGGCGGGACAGGGAATACTATGGCTACACCTTC.